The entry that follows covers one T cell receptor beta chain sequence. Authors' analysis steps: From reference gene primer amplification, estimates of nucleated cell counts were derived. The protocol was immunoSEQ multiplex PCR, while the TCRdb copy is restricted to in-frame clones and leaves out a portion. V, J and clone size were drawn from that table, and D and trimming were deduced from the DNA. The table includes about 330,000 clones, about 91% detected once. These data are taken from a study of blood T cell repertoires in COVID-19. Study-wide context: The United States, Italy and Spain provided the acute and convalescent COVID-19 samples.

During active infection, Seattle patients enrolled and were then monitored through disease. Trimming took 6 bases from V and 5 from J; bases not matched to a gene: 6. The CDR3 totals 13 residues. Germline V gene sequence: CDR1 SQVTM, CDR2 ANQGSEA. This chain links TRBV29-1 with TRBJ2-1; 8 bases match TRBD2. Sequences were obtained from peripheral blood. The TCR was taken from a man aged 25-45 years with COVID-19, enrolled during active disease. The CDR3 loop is CSVGTSGHNEQFF. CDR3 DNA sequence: TGCAGCGTCGGGACTAGTGGCCACAATGAGCAGTTCTTC.